Below are 4 T cell receptor beta chains sequenced from a single sample in a study of shared clonotypes between healthy human individuals. Data came from immunoSEQ multiplex PCR; TCRdb stores just in-frame clones and leaves some out. The sample holds some 2,000,000 clones, about 95% seen once. CD45RO-negative, CCR7-selected cells formed the naive CD8 fraction, which excluded terminally differentiated effector memory CD45RA+ cells. The sample comprised naive CD8+ T cells sorted from blood. These TCRs come from a man between 18 and 29 years old in good health.

The chain recombines TRBV29-1 with TRBJ1-1, with D possibly being TRBD1 (5 bases). The CDR3 covers 15 residues. V gave up 3 bases and J gave up 1 base, with 15 bases separating them. Germline assignment: CDR1 SQVTM and CDR2 ANQGSEA. This CDR3 is CSVDGGSSWNTEAFF. For the CDR3, the DNA is TGCAGCGTTGACGGGGGAAGTAGTTGGAACACTGAAGCTTTCTTT.

In the case of this clone: The sample has other DNA sequences that encode this CDR3 too. The CDR3 sequence: CAWSVLAGETTDTQYF. CDR3 bases: TGTGCCTGGAGTGTATTGGCAGGGGAAACGACAGATACGCAGTATTTT. The chain uses TRBV30 and TRBJ2-3; weak D call: TRBD1 (6 bases). The CDR3 loop spans 16 amino acids. The germline CDR1 and CDR2 sequences are GTSNPN and SVGIG (reference sequence). V lost 0 bases and J 3 bases, leaving 16 bases between the germline ends.

On this clone itself: Different DNA sequences within this sample yield the same CDR3. This rearrangement joins TRBV2 to TRBJ2-3; D tentatively fits TRBD1 or TRBD2 (5 bases each). This CDR3 has 15 amino acids. Germline loops: CDR1 SNHLY, CDR2 FYNNEI. V was pared by 0 bases and J by 3 bases, with 10 bases between. For the CDR3, the DNA is TGTGCCAGCAGTGAAGCTTGGGGGAGTACAGATACGCAGTATTTT. Its translation: CASSEAWGSTDTQYF.

The chain recombines TRBV5-4 with TRBJ2-7; D gene unclear. Germline V gene sequence: CDR1 SGHNT, CDR2 YYREEE (reference sequence). V shed 0 bases and J shed 0 bases, with 10 bases lying between them. The length of the CDR3 is 15 residues. The CDR3 nucleotides are TGTGCCAGCAGCTTGGAGGTGGAGAACTCCTACGAGCAGTACTTC. This encodes CASSLEVENSYEQYF.